One T cell receptor (beta chain) is described in this entry. As yet, its antigen is unknown. These data belong to a study of OX40 agonist ivuxolimab in advanced cancers. V was cut by 4 bases and J by 1 base, with 7 bases left in between. The CDR3 is made up of 13 amino acids. Germline V lookup: CDR1 LNHDA, CDR2 SQIVND (reference sequence). People who had autoimmune disease history or systemic immunosuppression were excluded. Findings and caveats of the study: On average, CD8+ T cells had more expanded clones than CD4+.

Assay used: immunoSEQ multiplex PCR; TCRdb lists only in-frame clones, some missing. The table lists approximately 49,000 clones, 84% of them singletons. The source was CD4+ or CD8+ T cells sorted from blood, collected in a trial of the OX40 agonist ivuxolimab. This TCR was recovered from an adult with an advanced solid tumor such as melanoma, head and neck, liver or kidney cancer. The chain has TRBV19 and TRBJ1-1; D may be TRBD1 (6 bases). CDR3 DNA sequence: TGTGCCAGTAGTAAGGGACAGAACACTGAAGCTTTCTTT. It translates to CASSKGQNTEAFF.